Shown below are 30 T cell receptor beta chains from a single sample sequenced in a study of T cell changes during pregnancy in multiple sclerosis. Measured with immunoSEQ multiplex PCR; TCRdb has only the in-frame clones, and not every one. Of more than 35,000 clones in the sample, roughly 90% are singletons; the top ten hold approximately 0.75%. Material: CD4+ T cells from peripheral blood mononuclear cells, obtained after pregnancy. The source is a female donor in good health, enrolled as a control in a pregnancy study.

The CDR3 loop is CAISVGGTGENTIYF. CDR3 nucleotides: TGTGCCATCAGTGTAGGGGGGACAGGTGAAAACACCATATATTTT. The chain uses TRBV10-3 and TRBJ1-3, with 8 bases lining up with TRBD1. The germline V gene encodes CDR1 ENHRY and CDR2 SYGVKD. The CDR3 spans 15 residues. V shed 4 bases, J shed 6 bases, and the junction held 8 bases outside the gene matches.

V is TRBV5-1 and J is TRBJ2-1; D possibly corresponds to TRBD2 (5 bases). In germline, CDR1 is SGHRS, CDR2 YFSETQ. The CDR3 has 14 amino acids. Trimming took 1 base from V and 6 from J, leaving 11 bases between them. CDR3 in DNA: TGCGCCAGCAGCTTGTTGACGGGATCCAATGAGCAGTTCTTC. This gives the protein CASSLLTGSNEQFF.

This chain joins TRBV7-8 and TRBJ2-3; the D gene is possibly TRBD1 (5 bases). The CDR3 contains 16 residues. Trimming took off 2 bases at V and 0 bases at J, with 12 bases between the two ends. Germline CDR1 reads SGHVS; CDR2 reads FQNEAQ. CDR3 sequence reads: CASSLFSGPSTDTQYF. In DNA form, the CDR3 reads TGTGCCAGCAGCTTATTTTCAGGGCCTAGCACAGATACGCAGTATTTT.

The chain combines TRBV5-8 with TRBJ2-2; 7 bases are a match to TRBD1. CDR1 and CDR2 (germline): SGHTS, YDEGEE. V was clipped by 0 bases and J by 3 bases; unmatched bases: 2. The CDR3 covers 15 residues. The CDR3 DNA sequence: TGTGCCAGCAGCTTGGGACAGGGACACACCGGGGAGCTGTTTTTT. This gives the protein CASSLGQGHTGELFF.

This clone has only one observation. The chain employs TRBV5-1 and TRBJ2-7; tentative D call: TRBD1 (6 bases). Trimming pared 3 bases from V and 6 bases from J, leaving 10 bases between. Germline CDR1 SGHRS, CDR2 YFSETQ. The CDR3 spans 12 residues. The CDR3 loop is CASSYRDGEQYF. The CDR3 DNA follows: TGCGCCAGCAGCTACAGGGATGGCGAGCAGTACTTC. Full variable domain (outside the CDR3, taken from reference TRBV5-1 and TRBJ2-7): KAGVTQTPRYLIKTRGQQVTLSCSPISGHRSVSWYQQTPGQGLQFLFEYFSETQRNKGNFPGRFSGRQFSNSRSEMNVSTLELGDSALYLCASSYRDGEQYFGPGTRLTVT.

The chain uses TRBV6-5 and TRBJ2-1, with TRBD2 identical over 8 bases. The CDR3 has 16 residues. Germline trimming cut 4 bases from V and 14 bases from J; bases unmatched to any gene: 19. Germline V lookup: CDR1 MNHEY, CDR2 SVGAGI. CDR3 in DNA: TGTGCCAGCAGTTCCTTGAGGGCGGGGGGACCCGAGCTAAAGTTCTTC. It specifies CASSSLRAGGPELKFF.

The rearrangement joins TRBV7-3 to TRBJ1-3; D is unclear. This CDR3 contains 16 residues. Germline CDR1 is SGHTA and CDR2 is FQGTGA. V was shortened by 5 bases and J by 0 bases, with 14 bases between the two germline ends. CDR3 amino acids: CASSPEGSYSGNTIYF. CDR3 nucleotides: TGTGCCAGCAGCCCGGAGGGCAGCTACTCTGGAAACACCATATATTTT.

This clone was counted once. CDR3 protein: CASSSPDRRISSGNTIYF. The CDR3 DNA follows: TGTGCCAGCAGCTCGCCGGACAGGAGGATTAGCTCTGGAAACACCATATATTTT. The gene calls are TRBV7-2 and TRBJ1-3, with 7 bases lining up with TRBD1. Germline assignment: CDR1 SGHTA and CDR2 FQGNSA. The CDR3 spans 18 residues. V lost 4 bases and J lost 0; bases outside the gene matches: 12.

The chain joins TRBV10-1 to TRBJ1-1, with D perhaps matching TRBD1 (5 bases). Germline V CDR1 and CDR2: WNHNN, SYGVQD (reference sequence). The CDR3 length is 14 residues. V shed 2 bases and J shed 0 bases, with 7 bases lying between them. This CDR3 is CASSERGMNTEAFF. CDR3 DNA: TGCGCCAGCAGTGAGAGGGGCATGAACACTGAAGCTTTCTTT.

V usage is TRBV6-1 and J usage is TRBJ1-5, with a weak D call TRBD1 (5 bases). Germline V lookup: CDR1 MNHNS, CDR2 SASEGT. The CDR3 covers 15 residues. Trimming removed 2 bases from V and 0 bases from J, with 8 bases in between. The CDR3: CASSESGHSNQPQHF. In DNA form, the CDR3 reads TGTGCCAGCAGTGAATCAGGGCATAGCAATCAGCCCCAGCATTTT.

The CDR3 spells CASSPRRTVGEKLFF. The CDR3 nucleotides are TGTGCCAGCAGTCCTCGGCGGACAGTAGGGGAAAAACTGTTTTTT. The chain combines TRBV27 with TRBJ1-4; D is possibly TRBD1 (6 bases). V was shortened by 5 bases and J by 8 bases, with 18 bases between the two germline ends. CDR3 length: 15 amino acids. Per germline, CDR1 MNHEY and CDR2 SMNVEV (reference sequence).

DNA of the CDR3: TGTGCCAGCAGCTTACTGGGGGACAGTAGAGCCTACAATGAGCAGTTCTTC. It yields the protein CASSLLGDSRAYNEQFF. The chain carries TRBV7-8 and TRBJ2-1, with 7 bases identical to TRBD1. V lost 2 bases and J lost 2; bases outside the gene matches: 9. Germline lookup yields CDR1 SGHVS and CDR2 FQNEAQ. CDR3 length: 17 residues. The full variable domain, rest sourced from reference TRBV7-8 and TRBJ2-1, is GAGVSQSPRYKVAKRGQDVALRCDPISGHVSLFWYQQALGQGPEFLTYFQNEAQLDKSGLPSDRFFAERPEGSVSTLKIQRTQQEDSAVYLCASSLLGDSRAYNEQFFGPGTRLTVL.

V and J are TRBV10-3 and TRBJ1-3; D is possibly TRBD1 (6 bases). The CDR3 is 15 residues long. Between the trimmed V and J ends, which lost 10 bases and 2 bases, there was a span of 18 bases. Germline CDR1 reads ENHRY; CDR2 reads SYGVKD. CDR3 sequence reads: CATQGGERPGNTIYF. Written as DNA, the CDR3 is TGTGCCACCCAAGGGGGGGAGCGCCCTGGAAACACCATATATTTT.

This chain uses TRBV6-6 with TRBJ2-3; 11 bases fit TRBD2. The germline CDR1 and CDR2 sequences are MNHNY and SVGAGI (reference sequence). J was trimmed by 5 bases and V by 2 bases; bases with no gene match: 0. The CDR3 consists of 14 residues. The CDR3 here is CASSYGTSGDTQYF. In nucleotides, the CDR3 is TGTGCCAGCAGTTACGGGACTAGCGGAGATACGCAGTATTTT.

This chain uses TRBV19 with TRBJ2-7; possibly TRBD1 for D (6 bases). Trimming left V 3 bases short and J 3 bases short, with 12 bases between. This CDR3 region has 14 residues. Germline V gene data show CDR1 as LNHDA and CDR2 as SQIVND (reference sequence). CDR3 bases: TGTGCCAGTAGTATTTGGGGGACAAACTACGAGCAGTACTTC. It translates to CASSIWGTNYEQYF.

For the CDR3, the DNA is TGTGCCAGCAGCCTTAGCGGGAGTAATGAGCAGTTCTTC. It specifies CASSLSGSNEQFF. This chain uses TRBV6-4 with TRBJ2-1; 9 bases are a match to TRBD2. Trimming at V came to 6 bases and at J to 7 bases, leaving 4 bases not matched to a gene. The CDR3 totals 13 residues. Germline CDR1 and CDR2: MRHNA and SNTAGT.

The chain combines TRBV2 with TRBJ2-1; weak D call: TRBD2 (5 bases). There are 15 residues in the CDR3. From germline, CDR1 is SNHLY and CDR2 FYNNEI. Trimming stripped 0 bases from V and 1 base from J, with 7 bases between. The chain's CDR3 is CASSEAGVSYNEQFF. The CDR3 coding sequence is TGTGCCAGCAGTGAAGCGGGAGTGTCCTACAATGAGCAGTTCTTC.

This clone was recorded once. The chain carries TRBV5-6 and TRBJ2-7, with a possible D match to TRBD1 (5 bases). V lost 2 bases and J 4 bases, leaving 13 bases between the germline ends. Germline assignment: CDR1 SGHDT and CDR2 YYEEEE. This CDR3 has 14 residues. The CDR3 loop is CASSFRWGRYEQYF. CDR3 coding DNA: TGTGCCAGCAGCTTTCGATGGGGCCGGTACGAGCAGTACTTC.

This clone has just one count. The V gene is TRBV7-9, the J gene TRBJ1-1, with 7 bases lining up with TRBD1. The CDR3 has 13 residues. J gave up 3 bases and V 5 bases, and 3 bases lay outside the gene matches. CDR1 and CDR2 from the germline V gene are SEHNR and FQNEAQ (reference sequence). The CDR3 loop is CASSQGQHTEAFF. The CDR3 DNA follows: TGTGCCAGCAGCCAGGGACAGCACACTGAAGCTTTCTTT.

The chain recombines TRBV30 with TRBJ2-2; 10 bases align to TRBD2. Looked up from germline, CDR1 is GTSNPN and CDR2 is SVGIG (reference sequence). Unmatched junction bases numbered 8, after V lost 6 bases and J lost 4 bases. This CDR3 contains 15 residues. The chain's CDR3 is CACSAAGGVTGELFF. In DNA, the CDR3 is TGTGCCTGCTCGGCAGCGGGAGGGGTCACCGGGGAGCTGTTTTTT.

J is TRBJ1-1 and V is TRBV5-5; TRBD1 matches 9 bases. The germline gives CDR1 SGHKS, CDR2 YYEKEE (reference sequence). V was pared by 0 bases and J by 5 bases, with 5 bases of the junction left unmatched. CDR3 length equals 15 residues. The DNA for the CDR3 is TGTGCCAGCAGCTTGGCCCGGGGGACAGGGACTGAAGCTTTCTTT. Its protein is CASSLARGTGTEAFF.

The genes are TRBV19 and TRBJ2-5; 11 positions match TRBD1. Germline V lookup: CDR1 LNHDA, CDR2 SQIVND (reference sequence). V gave up 6 bases and J gave up 2 bases; unmatched junction bases: 8. The CDR3 runs 16 residues. The CDR3 DNA reads as TGTGCCAGTAGCCGCTGGACAGGGGGCAATCAAGAGACCCAGTACTTC. This sequence encodes CASSRWTGGNQETQYF.

The V and J genes are TRBV7-2 and TRBJ2-7; TRBD2 aligns across 9 bases. Germline V gives CDR1 SGHTA, CDR2 FQGNSA. After removal of 3 bases from V and 5 bases from J, the junction contained 8 bases not matched to a gene. This CDR3 is built from 15 residues. For the CDR3, the DNA is TGTGCCAGCAGCTTGGCCGGCGGGGGGGCTAACGAGCAGTACTTC. Its protein is CASSLAGGGANEQYF.

The chain carries TRBV6-6 and TRBJ2-7, with TRBD2 matching over 7 bases. J lost 2 bases, V lost 0 bases, and 4 bases had no gene match. The CDR3 spans 15 residues. CDR1 and CDR2 from the germline V gene are MNHNY and SVGAGI (reference sequence). CDR3 bases: TGTGCCAGCAGTTACTCGGCGGGGGACCCCTACGAGCAGTACTTC. Its translation: CASSYSAGDPYEQYF.

The chain joins TRBV4-1 to TRBJ1-1; D uncertain. Germline lookup yields CDR1 MGHRA and CDR2 YSYEKL. The V gene lost 6 bases and the J gene lost 1 base, with 12 bases spanning the gap. The CDR3 extends over 14 amino acids. The CDR3 loop is CASSLDTSNTEAFF. CDR3 DNA sequence: TGCGCCAGCAGTCTCGACACCTCGAACACTGAAGCTTTCTTT.

This chain joins TRBV4-3 and TRBJ2-7; 8 bases match TRBD1. V was clipped by 0 bases and J by 4 bases; unmatched bases: 5. The CDR3 runs 15 residues. Germline lookup yields CDR1 LGHNA and CDR2 YSLEER. The CDR3 region has the DNA TGCGCCAGCAGCCAAGATGGGACAGGCGCTTACGAGCAGTACTTC. It yields the protein CASSQDGTGAYEQYF.

The chain carries TRBV7-3 and TRBJ1-4; 8 bases agree with TRBD1. Germline lookup yields CDR1 SGHTA and CDR2 FQGTGA. This CDR3 is built from 12 residues. V shed 11 bases, J shed 6 bases, and the junction held 5 bases outside the gene matches. The CDR3 reads CAGQGLDEKLFF. CDR3 nucleotides: TGTGCCGGACAGGGTCTTGATGAAAAACTGTTTTTT.

This clone was observed once. This sequence joins TRBV18 and TRBJ2-3; 8 bases fit TRBD2. CDR1 and CDR2 from the germline V gene are KGHSH and LQKENI. The CDR3 loop spans 18 amino acids. Germline trimming cut 4 bases from V and 0 bases from J; bases unmatched to any gene: 12. The CDR3 DNA reads TGTGCCAGCTCACGGTTGCCGAGCGGGGGTTCTAGCACAGATACGCAGTATTTT. Protein product: CASSRLPSGGSSTDTQYF.

The gene calls are TRBV7-3 and TRBJ1-6; TRBD1 matches at 7 bases. CDR1 and CDR2 from the germline V gene are SGHTA and FQGTGA. V gave up 5 bases and J gave up 7 bases; unmatched junction bases: 8. CDR3 size: 15 residues. In DNA form, the CDR3 reads TGTGCCAGCAGCGCCGACAGGGCCGAAAATTCACCCCTCCACTTT. Translating it yields CASSADRAENSPLHF.

This chain connects TRBV5-6 to TRBJ1-4, with TRBD1 matching 7 bases. This CDR3 is built from 15 residues. The junction had 8 bases not matched to a gene; V was cut back by 3 bases and J by 6 bases. From germline, CDR1 is SGHDT and CDR2 YYEEEE. The CDR3 here is CASSWGDRYDEKLFF. The DNA for the CDR3 is TGTGCCAGCAGCTGGGGGGACAGATACGATGAAAAACTGTTTTTT.